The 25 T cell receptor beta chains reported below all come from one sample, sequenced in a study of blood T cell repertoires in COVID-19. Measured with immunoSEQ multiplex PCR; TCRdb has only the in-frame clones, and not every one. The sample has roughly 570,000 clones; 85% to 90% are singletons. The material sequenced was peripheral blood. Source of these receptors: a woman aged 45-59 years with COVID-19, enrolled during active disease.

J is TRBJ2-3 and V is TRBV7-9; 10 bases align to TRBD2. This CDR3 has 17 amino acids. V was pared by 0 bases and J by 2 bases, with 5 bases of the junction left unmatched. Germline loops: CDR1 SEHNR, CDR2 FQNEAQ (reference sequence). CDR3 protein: CASSLAHSGGHTDTQYF. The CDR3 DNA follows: TGTGCCAGCAGCTTAGCTCATAGCGGGGGGCACACAGATACGCAGTATTTT. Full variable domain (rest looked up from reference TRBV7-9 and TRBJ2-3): DTGVSQNPRHKITKRGQNVTFRCDPISEHNRLYWYRQTLGQGPEFLTYFQNEAQLEKSRLLSDRFSAERPKGSFSTLEIQRTEQGDSAMYLCASSLAHSGGHTDTQYFGPGTRLTVL.

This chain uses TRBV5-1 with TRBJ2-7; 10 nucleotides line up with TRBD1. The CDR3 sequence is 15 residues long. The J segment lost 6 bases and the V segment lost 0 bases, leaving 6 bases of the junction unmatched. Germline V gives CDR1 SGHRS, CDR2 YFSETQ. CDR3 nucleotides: TGCGCCAGCAGCTTGGGGAACCGGGACAGGGGCGAGCAGTACTTC. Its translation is CASSLGNRDRGEQYF.

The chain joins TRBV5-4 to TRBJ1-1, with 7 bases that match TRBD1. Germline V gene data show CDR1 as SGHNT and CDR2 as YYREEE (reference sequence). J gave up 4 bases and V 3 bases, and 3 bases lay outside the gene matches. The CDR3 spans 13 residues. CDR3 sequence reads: CASSSQGRTEAFF. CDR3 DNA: TGTGCCAGCAGCTCACAGGGGCGCACTGAAGCTTTCTTT.

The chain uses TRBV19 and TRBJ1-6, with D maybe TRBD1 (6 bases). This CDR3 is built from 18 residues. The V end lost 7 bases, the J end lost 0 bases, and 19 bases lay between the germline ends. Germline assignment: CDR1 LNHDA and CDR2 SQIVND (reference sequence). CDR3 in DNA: TGTGCCAGTACCGACTTCAACAGGGATCCCTCCTATAATTCACCCCTCCACTTT. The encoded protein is CASTDFNRDPSYNSPLHF.

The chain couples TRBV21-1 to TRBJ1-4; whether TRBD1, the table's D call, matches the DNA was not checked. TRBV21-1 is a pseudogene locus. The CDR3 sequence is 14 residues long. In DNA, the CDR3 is TGTGCCAGCAGCAAAGGGGCAAGAGCCGAAAAACTGTTTTTT. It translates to CASSKGARAEKLFF.

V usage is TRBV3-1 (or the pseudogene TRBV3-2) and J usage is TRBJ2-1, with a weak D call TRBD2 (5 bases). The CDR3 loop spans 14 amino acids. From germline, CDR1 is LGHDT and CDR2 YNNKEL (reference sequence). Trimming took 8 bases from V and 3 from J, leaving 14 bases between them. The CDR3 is CASAAGRFYNEQFF. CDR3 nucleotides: TGTGCCAGCGCCGCGGGCAGATTCTACAATGAGCAGTTCTTC.

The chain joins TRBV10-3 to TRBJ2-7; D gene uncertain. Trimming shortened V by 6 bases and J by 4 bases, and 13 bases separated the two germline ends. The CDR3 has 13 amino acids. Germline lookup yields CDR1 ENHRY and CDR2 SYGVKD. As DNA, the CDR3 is TGTGCCATCAGATCGACTTCAATATACGAGCAGTACTTC. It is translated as CAIRSTSIYEQYF.

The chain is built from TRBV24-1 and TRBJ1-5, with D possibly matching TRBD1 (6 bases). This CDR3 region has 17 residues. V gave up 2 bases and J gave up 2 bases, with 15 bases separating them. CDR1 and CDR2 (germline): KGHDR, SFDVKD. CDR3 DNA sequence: TGTGCCACCAGTGATTCGCGGGGGGGCGGTGGCAATCAGCCCCAGCATTTT. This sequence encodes CATSDSRGGGGNQPQHF.

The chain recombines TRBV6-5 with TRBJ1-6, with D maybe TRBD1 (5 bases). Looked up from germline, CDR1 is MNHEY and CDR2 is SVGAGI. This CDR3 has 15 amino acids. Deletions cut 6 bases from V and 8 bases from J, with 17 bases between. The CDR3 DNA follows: TGTGCCAGCAGACGGCAGGGTTATACGGATTCACCCCTCCACTTT. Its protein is CASRRQGYTDSPLHF.

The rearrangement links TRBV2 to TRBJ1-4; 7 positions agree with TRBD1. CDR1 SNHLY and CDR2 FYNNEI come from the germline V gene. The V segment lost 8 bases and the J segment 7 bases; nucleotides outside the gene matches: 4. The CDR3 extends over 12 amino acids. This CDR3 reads CASGDRSEKLFF. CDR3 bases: TGTGCCAGCGGGGACAGAAGTGAAAAACTGTTTTTT. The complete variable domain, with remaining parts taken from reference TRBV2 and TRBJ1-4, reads EPEVTQTPSHQVTQMGQEVILRCVPISNHLYFYWYRQILGQKVEFLVSFYNNEISEKSEIFDDQFSVERPDGSNFTLKIRSTKLEDSAMYFCASGDRSEKLFFGSGTQLSVL.

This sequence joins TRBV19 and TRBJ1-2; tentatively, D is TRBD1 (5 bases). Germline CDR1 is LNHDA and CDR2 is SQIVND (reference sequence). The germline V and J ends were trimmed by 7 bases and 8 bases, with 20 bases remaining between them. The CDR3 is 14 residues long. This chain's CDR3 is CASTEGAIPLGYTF. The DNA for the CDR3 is TGTGCCAGTACTGAAGGGGCCATACCCTTGGGCTACACCTTC.

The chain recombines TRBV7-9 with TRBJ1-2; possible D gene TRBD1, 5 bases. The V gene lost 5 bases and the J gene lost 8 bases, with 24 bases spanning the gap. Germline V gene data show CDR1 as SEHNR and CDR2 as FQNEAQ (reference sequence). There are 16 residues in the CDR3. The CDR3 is CASSLAGGAWMGGYTF. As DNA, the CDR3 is TGTGCCAGCAGCCTCGCCGGAGGGGCGTGGATGGGGGGCTACACCTTC.

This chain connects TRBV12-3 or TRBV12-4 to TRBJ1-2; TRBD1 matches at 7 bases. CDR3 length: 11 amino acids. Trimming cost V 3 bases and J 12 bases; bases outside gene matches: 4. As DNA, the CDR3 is TGTGCCAGCAGTTTGGGGACAGAGGACACCTTC. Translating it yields CASSLGTEDTF.

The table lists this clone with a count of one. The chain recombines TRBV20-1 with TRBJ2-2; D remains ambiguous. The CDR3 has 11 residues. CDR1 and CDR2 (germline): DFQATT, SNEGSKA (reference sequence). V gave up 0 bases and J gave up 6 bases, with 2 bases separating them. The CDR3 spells CSARDSGELFF. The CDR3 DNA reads TGCAGTGCTAGAGACTCCGGGGAGCTGTTTTTT.

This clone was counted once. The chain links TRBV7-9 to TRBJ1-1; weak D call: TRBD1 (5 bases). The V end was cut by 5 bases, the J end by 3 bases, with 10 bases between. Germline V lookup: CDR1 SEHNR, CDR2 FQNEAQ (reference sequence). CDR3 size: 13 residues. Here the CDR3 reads CASSPGRDTEAFF. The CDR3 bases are TGTGCCAGCAGCCCAGGGAGGGACACTGAAGCTTTCTTT.

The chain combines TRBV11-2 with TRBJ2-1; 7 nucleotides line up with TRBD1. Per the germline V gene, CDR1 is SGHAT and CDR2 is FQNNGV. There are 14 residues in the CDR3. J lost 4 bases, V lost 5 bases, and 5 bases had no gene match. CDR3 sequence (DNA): TGTGCCAGCAGCATGGGACAGACGTACAATGAGCAGTTCTTC. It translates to CASSMGQTYNEQFF.

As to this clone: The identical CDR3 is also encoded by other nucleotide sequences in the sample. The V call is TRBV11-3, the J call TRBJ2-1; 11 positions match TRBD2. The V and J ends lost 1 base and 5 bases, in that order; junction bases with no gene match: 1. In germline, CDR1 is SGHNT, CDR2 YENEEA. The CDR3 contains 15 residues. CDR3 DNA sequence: TGTGCCAGCAGCTTAGGACTAGCGGGGAACAATGAGCAGTTCTTC. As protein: CASSLGLAGNNEQFF.

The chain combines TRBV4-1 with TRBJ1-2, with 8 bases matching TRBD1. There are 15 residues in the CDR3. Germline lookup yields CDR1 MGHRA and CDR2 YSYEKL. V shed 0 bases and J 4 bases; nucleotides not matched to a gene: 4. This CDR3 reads CASSQDAGQVYGYTF. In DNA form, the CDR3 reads TGCGCCAGCAGCCAAGATGCGGGACAGGTCTATGGCTACACCTTC.

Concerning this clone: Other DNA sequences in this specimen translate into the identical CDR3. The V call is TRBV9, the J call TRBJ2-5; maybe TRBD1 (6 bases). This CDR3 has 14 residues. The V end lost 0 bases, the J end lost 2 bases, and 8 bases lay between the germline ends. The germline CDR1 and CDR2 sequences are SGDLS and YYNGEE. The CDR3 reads CASSVGTVQETQYF. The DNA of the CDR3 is TGTGCCAGCAGCGTAGGGACAGTTCAAGAGACCCAGTACTTC.

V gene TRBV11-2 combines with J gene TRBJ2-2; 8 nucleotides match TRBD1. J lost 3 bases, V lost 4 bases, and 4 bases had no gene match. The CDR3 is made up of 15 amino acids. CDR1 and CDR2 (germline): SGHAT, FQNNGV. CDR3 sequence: CASSWRGQDTGELFF. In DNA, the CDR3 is TGTGCCAGCAGCTGGCGGGGACAGGACACCGGGGAGCTGTTTTTT.

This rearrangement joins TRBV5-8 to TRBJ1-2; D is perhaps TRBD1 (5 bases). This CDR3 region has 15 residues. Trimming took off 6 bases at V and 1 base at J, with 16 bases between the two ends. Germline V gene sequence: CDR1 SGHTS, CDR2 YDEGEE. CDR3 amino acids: CASTRGGGHNYGYTF. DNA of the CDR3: TGTGCCAGCACCCGCGGGGGGGGTCATAACTATGGCTACACCTTC.

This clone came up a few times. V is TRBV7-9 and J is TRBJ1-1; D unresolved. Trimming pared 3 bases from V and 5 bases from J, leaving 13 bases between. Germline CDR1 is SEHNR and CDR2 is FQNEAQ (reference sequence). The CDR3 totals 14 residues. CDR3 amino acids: CASSFGRRGTEAFF. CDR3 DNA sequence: TGTGCCAGCAGCTTTGGGCGTAGAGGGACTGAAGCTTTCTTT.

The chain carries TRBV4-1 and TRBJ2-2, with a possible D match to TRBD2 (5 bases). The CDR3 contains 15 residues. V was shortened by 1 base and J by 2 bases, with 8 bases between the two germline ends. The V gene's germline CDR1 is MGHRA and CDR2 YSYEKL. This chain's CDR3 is CASSQGTPNTGELFF. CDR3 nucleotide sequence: TGCGCCAGCAGCCAAGGGACTCCCAACACCGGGGAGCTGTTTTTT.

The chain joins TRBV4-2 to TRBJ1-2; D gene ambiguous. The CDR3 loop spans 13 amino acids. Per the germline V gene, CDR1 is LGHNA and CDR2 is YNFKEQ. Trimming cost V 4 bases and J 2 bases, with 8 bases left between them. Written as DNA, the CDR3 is TGTGCCAGCAGCCGGCGACTGAACTATGGCTACACCTTC. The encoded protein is CASSRRLNYGYTF.

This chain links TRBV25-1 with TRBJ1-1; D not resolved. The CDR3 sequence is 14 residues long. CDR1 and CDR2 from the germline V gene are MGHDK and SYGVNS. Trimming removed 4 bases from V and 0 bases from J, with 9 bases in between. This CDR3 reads CASSALLMNTEAFF. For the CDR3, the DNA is TGTGCCAGCAGTGCCCTATTAATGAACACTGAAGCTTTCTTT. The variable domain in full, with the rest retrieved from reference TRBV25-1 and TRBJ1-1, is EADIYQTPRYLVIGTGKKITLECSQTMGHDKMYWYQQDPGMELHLIHYSYGVNSTEKGDLSSESTVSRIRTEHFPLTLESARPSHTSQYLCASSALLMNTEAFFGQGTRLTVV.